The 15 T cell receptor beta chains listed next were all sequenced from one sample in a study of blood T cell repertoires in COVID-19. The assay was immunoSEQ multiplex PCR, and TCRdb's table has in-frame clones only and misses some. The sample carries about 53,000 clones, roughly four fifths recorded once. The specimen sequenced was peripheral blood. These TCRs come from a woman between 55 and 75 years old with acute or convalescent COVID-19.

This chain uses TRBV29-1 with TRBJ2-7; D gene ambiguous. CDR1 and CDR2 from the germline V gene are SQVTM and ANQGSEA. Trimming stripped 2 bases from V and 2 bases from J, with 16 bases between. The CDR3 length is 15 residues. CDR3 sequence: CSVEIPGPPAYEQYF. CDR3 sequence (DNA): TGCAGCGTTGAAATCCCAGGCCCGCCTGCCTACGAGCAGTACTTC.

The V and J genes are TRBV27 and TRBJ1-2; 7 bases fit TRBD1. V dropped 9 bases and J dropped 4; count of bases not matched to a gene: 8. This CDR3 has 13 amino acids. Germline CDR1 is MNHEY and CDR2 is SMNVEV (reference sequence). CDR3 bases: TGTGCCAGTAAACCCGCAGGGGGCTATGGCTACACCTTC. Amino acid sequence: CASKPAGGYGYTF.

Note on this clone: This specimen includes other DNA sequences encoding the same CDR3. V and J are TRBV12-3 or TRBV12-4 and TRBJ1-2; D perhaps matches TRBD1 (6 bases). This CDR3 has 13 residues. The V end lost 3 bases, the J end lost 2 bases, and 7 bases lay between the germline ends. The CDR3 reads CASSFGQNYGYTF. In DNA, the CDR3 is TGTGCCAGCAGTTTTGGACAGAACTATGGCTACACCTTC.

This clone was observed a handful of times. This chain connects TRBV11-3 to TRBJ1-3; 9 bases are a match to TRBD1. This CDR3 contains 16 residues. V lost 1 base to trimming and J lost 10 bases; unmatched junction nucleotides: 11. Germline V lookup: CDR1 SGHNT, CDR2 YENEEA. The CDR3 is CASSLALGQGVRTIYF. The CDR3, as DNA: TGTGCCAGCAGCTTAGCGCTGGGACAGGGAGTGAGAACCATATATTTT.

The CDR3 DNA sequence: TGTGCCAGTAGTGCGGACAGGGGGGATTCACCCCTCCACTTT. Translating gives CASSADRGDSPLHF. V gene TRBV19 combines with J gene TRBJ1-6; the match to TRBD1 covers 10 bases. The CDR3 loop spans 14 amino acids. The ends lost 5 bases at V and 8 bases at J; junction bases unmatched: 3. Germline assignment: CDR1 LNHDA and CDR2 SQIVND (reference sequence).

V is TRBV12-3 or TRBV12-4 and J is TRBJ1-1; 9 bases are a match to TRBD1. The CDR3 is made up of 13 amino acids. Trimming took 7 bases from V and 5 from J; bases not matched to a gene: 5. The CDR3 loop reads CASTPTGGTEAFF. The CDR3 DNA reads as TGTGCCAGCACCCCGACAGGGGGAACTGAAGCTTTCTTT.

The J gene is TRBJ2-2, the V gene TRBV5-4; tentatively, D is TRBD1 (6 bases). From germline, CDR1 is SGHNT and CDR2 YYREEE (reference sequence). Trimming pared 3 bases from V and 2 bases from J, leaving 20 bases between. The CDR3 runs to 18 residues. CDR3 loop: CASSWGLGQQGNTGELFF. The CDR3 bases are TGTGCCAGCAGCTGGGGGCTCGGCCAACAGGGTAACACCGGGGAGCTGTTTTTT.

J is TRBJ2-1 and V is TRBV19, with 14 nucleotides matching TRBD2. Germline values: CDR1 LNHDA, CDR2 SQIVND (reference sequence). Trimming took 0 bases from V and 7 from J; bases not matched to a gene: 5. This CDR3 comprises 17 residues. DNA of the CDR3: TGTGCCAGTAGTATAGAATCCGGGACTAGCGGGAGAAATGAGCAGTTCTTC. This encodes CASSIESGTSGRNEQFF. Full variable domain (rest looked up from reference TRBV19 and TRBJ2-1): DGGITQSPKYLFRKEGQNVTLSCEQNLNHDAMYWYRQDPGQGLRLIYYSQIVNDFQKGDIAEGYSVSREKKESFPLTVTSAQKNPTAFYLCASSIESGTSGRNEQFFGPGTRLTVL.

V and J are TRBV6-2 or TRBV6-3 and TRBJ2-4; TRBD2 matches 12 bases. Germline CDR1 is MNHEY and CDR2 is SVGEGT. V lost 5 bases and J lost 7; bases outside the gene matches: 3. CDR3 length equals 14 residues. CDR3 bases: TGTGCCAGCAGTCGGACTAGCGGGATCAACATTCAGTACTTC. It encodes CASSRTSGINIQYF.

The rearrangement joins TRBV5-4 to TRBJ2-1; 10 bases align to TRBD1. V lost 6 bases and J lost 0; bases outside the gene matches: 9. Germline V gene data show CDR1 as SGHNT and CDR2 as YYREEE (reference sequence). The CDR3 length is 17 residues. CDR3 amino acids: CASKDGTGASSYNEQFF. The CDR3, as DNA: TGTGCCAGCAAGGATGGGACAGGGGCTAGCTCCTACAATGAGCAGTTCTTC. The entire variable domain, with the rest obtained from reference TRBV5-4 and TRBJ2-1, is as follows: ETGVTQSPTHLIKTRGQQVTLRCSSQSGHNTVSWYQQALGQGPQFIFQYYREEENGRGNFPPRFSGLQFPNYSSELNVNALELDDSALYLCASKDGTGASSYNEQFFGPGTRLTVL.

The gene calls are TRBV4-2 and TRBJ2-2, with D perhaps TRBD1 (5 bases). V lost 5 bases and J 7 bases, leaving 8 bases between the germline ends. The CDR3 runs to 12 residues. From germline, CDR1 is LGHNA and CDR2 YNFKEQ. The CDR3 here is CASSSDSGELFF. The CDR3 DNA follows: TGTGCCAGCAGCTCCGACAGCGGGGAGCTGTTTTTT.

The CDR3 is CASSVGQAGNEQYF. CDR3 coding DNA: TGTGCCAGCAGCGTGGGACAGGCGGGGAACGAGCAGTACTTC. J is TRBJ2-7 and V is TRBV2; 8 nucleotides agree with TRBD1. J lost 5 bases, V lost 6 bases, and 9 bases had no gene match. Germline assignment: CDR1 SNHLY and CDR2 FYNNEI. This CDR3 comprises 14 residues. Combining the CDR3 with reference TRBV2 and TRBJ2-7 gives the whole variable domain EPEVTQTPSHQVTQMGQEVILRCVPISNHLYFYWYRQILGQKVEFLVSFYNNEISEKSEIFDDQFSVERPDGSNFTLKIRSTKLEDSAMYFCASSVGQAGNEQYFGPGTRLTVT.

This clone came up once. The chain recombines TRBV3-1 (or the pseudogene TRBV3-2) with TRBJ2-2; D perhaps matches TRBD2 (5 bases). V was cut by 0 bases and J by 6 bases, with 11 bases left in between. Germline-derived CDR1 and CDR2 are LGHDT and YNNKEL (reference sequence). The CDR3 has 15 residues. CDR3 in DNA: TGTGCCAGCAGCCAAGATGGGAGTAAGTCCGGGGAGCTGTTTTTT. Translating it yields CASSQDGSKSGELFF.

This clone was recorded once. The chain has TRBV27 and TRBJ1-4; weak D call: TRBD1 (6 bases). Trimming left V 2 bases short and J 3 bases short, with 10 bases between. The germline V gene has CDR1 MNHEY and CDR2 SMNVEV (reference sequence). The CDR3 runs 15 residues. As DNA, the CDR3 is TGTGCCAGCAGTTTACAGGGGATTGCTAATGAAAAACTGTTTTTT. Its translation: CASSLQGIANEKLFF.

V usage is TRBV19 and J usage is TRBJ1-4; no definite D call. Germline CDR1 LNHDA, CDR2 SQIVND (reference sequence). The CDR3 totals 14 residues. V was clipped by 6 bases and J by 8 bases, with 16 bases between them. CDR3 bases: TGTGCCAGTAGCCTTCAGGCCGTACGGGAAAAACTGTTTTTT. Translated: CASSLQAVREKLFF.